The rows below give T cell receptor beta chains drawn from one sample of a study of tumor-infiltrating lymphocytes in primary liver carcinoma. A single record per CDR3 protein comes from TCRdb applying MiXCR to the multiplex PCR reads. Of some 120,000 distinct CDR3 sequences in the sample, 64% are singletons; the top ten hold less than 10%. Sequenced: liver tumor tissue from sampling region 3. The receptors come from a woman in her sixties with primary liver carcinoma and hepatitis B virus infection. CDR3s include the opening cysteine and the closing phenylalanine or tryptophan. The order of the fields is J gene, D gene, V gene, clone size, CDR3 DNA, CDR3 protein. A D gene is named only where the DNA matches it firmly. Expanded clones get a size class; other rows say once, few or many, or leave the size out.

>TRBJ1-1|.|TRBV12-3/TRBV12-4|many
TGTGCCAGCAGTAGACAAGGGGGGAACACTGAAGCTTTCTTT
CASSRQGGNTEAFF
>TRBJ2-4|.|TRBV12-3/TRBV12-4|many
TGTGCCAGCAGTCTGACAGGGACTTTCAAAAACATTCAGTACTTC
CASSLTGTFKNIQYF
>TRBJ1-1|.|TRBV12-3/TRBV12-4|.
TGTACCAGCAGCCTCGGGGGCTTAGAGGGTGAAGCTTTCTTT
CTSSLGGLEGEAFF
>TRBJ2-3|.|TRBV6-5|.
TGTGCCAGCAGTCCTGGCCCTCGTGACGCTACGCAGTATTTT
CASSPGPRDATQYF
>TRBJ2-2|.|TRBV7-3|.
TGTGCCAGCAGCTTAGGCGGACTGAACACCGGGGAGCTGTTTTTT
CASSLGGLNTGELFF
>TRBJ2-5|.|TRBV7-9|few
TGTGCCAGCAGCTTATTCAGGTTCTCTTCACAAGAGACCCAGTACTTC
CASSLFRFSSQETQYF
>TRBJ2-7|TRBD2|TRBV5-1|.
TGCGCCAGCGGCATTAGTAGCGGGTGGTACGAGCAGTACTTC
CASGISSGWYEQYF
>TRBJ1-5|.|TRBV4-1|.
TGCGCCAGCTGCGAGTGCACCTCTAGCAATCAGCCCCAGCATTTT
CASCECTSSNQPQHF
>TRBJ1-5|.|TRBV11-2|.
TGTGCCAGCAGCTTAGGGCAGGTTGGTCGGCCCCAGCATTTT
CASSLGQVGRPQHF
>TRBJ2-1|TRBD2|TRBV4-1|.
TGCGCCATCAGCCATAGACTAGCGGAGAGCTCCTACAATGAGCAGTTCTTC
CAISHRLAESSYNEQFF
>TRBJ2-2|.|TRBV24-1|few
TGTGCCACCACCCAGGGAACAGGGAGAACCGGGGAGCTGTTTTTT
CATTQGTGRTGELFF